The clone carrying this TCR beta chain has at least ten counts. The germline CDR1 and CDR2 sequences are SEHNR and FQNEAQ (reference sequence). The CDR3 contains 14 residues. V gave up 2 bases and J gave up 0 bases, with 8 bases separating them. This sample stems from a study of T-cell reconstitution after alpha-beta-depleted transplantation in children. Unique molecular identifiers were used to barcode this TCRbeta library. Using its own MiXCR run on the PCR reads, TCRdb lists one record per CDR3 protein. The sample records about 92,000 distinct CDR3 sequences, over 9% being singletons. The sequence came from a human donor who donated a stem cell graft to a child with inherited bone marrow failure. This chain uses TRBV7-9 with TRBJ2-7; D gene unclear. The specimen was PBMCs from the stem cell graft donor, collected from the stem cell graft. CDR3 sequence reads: CASSLRLNSYEQYF. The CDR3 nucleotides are TGTGCCAGCAGCTTACGACTGAACTCCTACGAGCAGTACTTC.